This T cell receptor beta chain stems from a study of shared clonotypes between healthy human individuals. Study-wide findings and caveats: Sharing of clonotypes among donors was expected to vary with sequencing depth.

About this clone itself: The target antigen is unknown.

Measured with immunoSEQ multiplex PCR; TCRdb has only the in-frame clones, and not every one. This table holds over 1.4 million clones, over 95% found once. The sequenced sample consisted of naive CD4+ T cells sorted from blood. Specified subset: CD45RA+ positively selected. The receptor comes from a man younger than 45 in good health.

The CDR3 spells CASSPTGGAYNEQFF. CDR3 nucleotide sequence: TGTGCCAGCAGTCCAACAGGGGGCGCTTACAATGAGCAGTTCTTC. The V gene is TRBV9, the J gene TRBJ2-1, with 9 bases that match TRBD1. CDR1 SGDLS and CDR2 YYNGEE come from the germline V gene. The CDR3 covers 15 residues. V lost 5 bases to trimming and J lost 4 bases; unmatched junction nucleotides: 7.